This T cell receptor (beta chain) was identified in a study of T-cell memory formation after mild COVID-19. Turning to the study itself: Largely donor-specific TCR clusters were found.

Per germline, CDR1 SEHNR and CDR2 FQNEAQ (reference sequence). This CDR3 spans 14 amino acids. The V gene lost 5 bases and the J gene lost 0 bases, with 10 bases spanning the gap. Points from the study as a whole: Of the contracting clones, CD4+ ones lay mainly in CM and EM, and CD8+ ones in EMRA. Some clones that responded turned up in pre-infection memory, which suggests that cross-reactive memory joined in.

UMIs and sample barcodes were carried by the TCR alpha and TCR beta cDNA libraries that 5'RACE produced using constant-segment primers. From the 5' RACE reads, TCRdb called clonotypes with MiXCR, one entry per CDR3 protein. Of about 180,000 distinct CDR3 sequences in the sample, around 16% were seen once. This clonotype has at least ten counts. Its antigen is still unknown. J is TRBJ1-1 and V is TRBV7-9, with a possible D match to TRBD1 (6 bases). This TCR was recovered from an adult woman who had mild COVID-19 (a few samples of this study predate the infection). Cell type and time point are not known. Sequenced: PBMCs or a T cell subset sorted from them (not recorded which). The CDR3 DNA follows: TGTGCCAGCAGCCCGGGACAAGTGAACACTGAAGCTTTCTTT. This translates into CASSPGQVNTEAFF.